The TCR beta chain under discussion was sequenced for a study of T cell responses to AZD1222 COVID-19 vaccine. Second-dose intervals near 4 or 12 weeks were combined. Sequenced by immunoSEQ multiplex PCR; TCRdb stores in-frame clones only, minus some. The sample includes approximately 130,000 clones, 84% seen only once; the top ten take around a quarter. As concerns this clone: Its antigen is not identified. Different DNA sequences within this sample yield the same CDR3.

Study-level points and caveats: Close to half of all spike-specific TCRs reportedly target regions of the variants that are unmutated. A mostly white British donor set with more females was recruited, and clonal diversity was possibly underestimated. AZD1222 recipients seropositive at baseline numbered only 5 or 6.

The CDR3 spans 14 residues. The V gene end was trimmed by 2 bases and the J gene end by 3 bases; junction bases not matched to a gene: 3. In germline, CDR1 is ENHRY, CDR2 SYGVKD. The clonotype originates from an adult who received the AZD1222 COVID-19 vaccine. The chain is built from TRBV10-3 and TRBJ1-1; TRBD1 agrees at 7 bases. Source: peripheral blood, taken 28 days after the second AZD1222 dose. The CDR3 reads CAISEPGGDTEAFF. In DNA, the CDR3 is TGTGCCATCAGTGAGCCAGGGGGGGACACTGAAGCTTTCTTT.